The 19 T cell receptor beta chains given below trace back to one sample, sequenced in a study of blood T cell repertoires in COVID-19. Clones were sequenced by immunoSEQ multiplex PCR, and TCRdb holds only the in-frame ones, with some missing. The table records about 420,000 clones, approximately 90% of them present only once. Source material: peripheral blood. The origin of the receptors is a man between 18 and 35 years old with COVID-19, enrolled during active disease.

The chain combines TRBV7-9 with TRBJ2-1; TRBD2 matches 8 bases. There are 17 residues in the CDR3. V lost 1 base and J lost 9; bases outside the gene matches: 14. Looked up from germline, CDR1 is SEHNR and CDR2 is FQNEAQ (reference sequence). DNA for the CDR3: TGTGCCAGCAGCTTAGATCAAACCGGGACTAGATTCAGTGAGCAGTTCTTC. It encodes CASSLDQTGTRFSEQFF.

The V gene is TRBV2, the J gene TRBJ2-7; 10 bases agree with TRBD1. CDR1 SNHLY and CDR2 FYNNEI come from the germline V gene. Trimming removed 0 bases from V and 3 bases from J; junction bases left unmatched: 8. CDR3 length: 17 amino acids. CDR3: CASSEARDRGLGYEQYF. In nucleotides, the CDR3 is TGTGCCAGCAGTGAAGCCCGGGACAGGGGATTGGGCTACGAGCAGTACTTC. Drawing the rest from reference TRBV2 and TRBJ2-7, the complete variable domain is EPEVTQTPSHQVTQMGQEVILRCVPISNHLYFYWYRQILGQKVEFLVSFYNNEISEKSEIFDDQFSVERPDGSNFTLKIRSTKLEDSAMYFCASSEARDRGLGYEQYFGPGTRLTVT.

The chain combines TRBV27 with TRBJ1-6; TRBD1 aligns across 9 bases. CDR3 length: 14 residues. Germline CDR1 MNHEY, CDR2 SMNVEV (reference sequence). J gave up 10 bases and V 6 bases, and 7 bases lay outside the gene matches. The CDR3 DNA sequence: TGTGCCAGCAGACCCACAGGGGGCCAATCACCCCTCCACTTT. Translation: CASRPTGGQSPLHF.

This chain connects TRBV28 to TRBJ2-5, with 9 bases matching TRBD1. V gave up 6 bases and J gave up 1 base; unmatched junction bases: 6. Germline V gene sequence: CDR1 MDHEN, CDR2 SYDVKM. This CDR3 is 15 amino acids long. The CDR3 spells CASRTTGGGQETQYF. In DNA, the CDR3 is TGTGCCAGCAGAACTACAGGGGGCGGCCAAGAGACCCAGTACTTC.

The rearrangement joins TRBV6-2 or TRBV6-3 to TRBJ1-1, with 9 bases matching TRBD1. The CDR3 contains 15 residues. The germline gives CDR1 MNHEY, CDR2 SVGEGT. Trimming took 5 bases from V and 5 from J; bases not matched to a gene: 9. CDR3 residues: CASSPTGGLVTEAFF. In DNA form, the CDR3 reads TGTGCCAGCAGTCCGACAGGGGGGTTAGTTACTGAAGCTTTCTTT.

This clone has more than one count but fewer than ten. The chain joins TRBV5-1 to TRBJ2-7; D gene ambiguous. Germline values: CDR1 SGHRS, CDR2 YFSETQ. V was trimmed by 0 bases and J by 7 bases, leaving 17 bases between them. The CDR3 covers 15 residues. The CDR3 nucleotides are TGCGCCAGCAGCTTGGATGGAGCGACTTACGAAGAGCAGTACTTC. This gives the protein CASSLDGATYEEQYF. Complete variable domain (other parts from reference TRBV5-1 and TRBJ2-7): KAGVTQTPRYLIKTRGQQVTLSCSPISGHRSVSWYQQTPGQGLQFLFEYFSETQRNKGNFPGRFSGRQFSNSRSEMNVSTLELGDSALYLCASSLDGATYEEQYFGPGTRLTVT.

J is TRBJ2-7 and V is TRBV29-1; the match to TRBD2 covers 8 bases. Losses at the gene ends were 7 bases for V and 3 bases for J; bases not matched to a gene: 14. CDR3 length: 15 amino acids. Germline lookup yields CDR1 SQVTM and CDR2 ANQGSEA. In DNA, the CDR3 is TGCAGCGCAAAGACTAGCGCGTCTAGGCACTACGAGCAGTACTTC. Its protein product is CSAKTSASRHYEQYF.

The V call is TRBV5-8, the J call TRBJ1-3; 10 bases are shared with TRBD1. Germline CDR1 and CDR2: SGHTS and YDEGEE. Losses at the gene ends were 3 bases for V and 5 bases for J; bases not matched to a gene: 5. The CDR3 is made up of 15 amino acids. The CDR3 bases are TGTGCCAGCAGCTCGACGGGACAGGGGAGAAACACCATATATTTT. This codes for CASSSTGQGRNTIYF. The complete variable domain, with remaining parts taken from reference TRBV5-8 and TRBJ1-3, reads EAGVTQSPTHLIKTRGQQATLRCSPISGHTSVYWYQQALGLGLQFLLWYDEGEERNRGNFPPRFSGRQFPNYSSELNVNALELEDSALYLCASSSTGQGRNTIYFGEGSWLTVV.

CDR3 DNA: TGTGCCAGCAGCTTAGGAGGCGGGGGTCACTCTGGGGCCAACGTCCTGACTTTC. Translation gives CASSLGGGGHSGANVLTF. V gene TRBV7-9 combines with J gene TRBJ2-6, with TRBD2 identical over 7 bases. CDR1 is SEHNR and CDR2 is FQNEAQ in the germline V gene (reference sequence). This CDR3 has 18 residues. Trimming cost V 1 base and J 0 bases; bases outside gene matches: 6.

The V call is TRBV27, the J call TRBJ1-1, with no clear D. The CDR3 extends over 15 amino acids. V lost 0 bases and J lost 0, with 8 bases in between. Germline V CDR1 and CDR2: MNHEY, SMNVEV (reference sequence). CDR3 residues: CASSLSGFMNTEAFF. CDR3 DNA: TGTGCCAGCAGTTTATCGGGCTTCATGAACACTGAAGCTTTCTTT.

The table lists this clone with a count of one. V and J are TRBV19 and TRBJ2-1; TRBD1 matches at 9 bases. Trimming removed 10 bases from V and 4 bases from J; junction bases left unmatched: 8. CDR3 length equals 14 residues. Germline assignment: CDR1 LNHDA and CDR2 SQIVND (reference sequence). CDR3 loop: CATTGTGQYNEQFF. CDR3 DNA sequence: TGTGCCACCACCGGGACAGGGCAGTACAATGAGCAGTTCTTC.

The chain couples TRBV2 to TRBJ1-4; TRBD1 agrees at 10 bases. CDR3 length: 13 amino acids. V shed 7 bases, J shed 7 bases, and the junction held 3 bases outside the gene matches. In germline, CDR1 is SNHLY, CDR2 FYNNEI. CDR3 amino acids: CASKRDRGEKLFF. The DNA of the CDR3 is TGTGCCAGCAAGCGGGACAGGGGTGAAAAACTGTTTTTT.

The V gene is TRBV2, the J gene TRBJ1-5, with TRBD1 matching 7 bases. CDR3 length equals 15 residues. CDR1 and CDR2 (germline): SNHLY, FYNNEI. With 4 bases clipped from V and 6 bases from J, the junction kept 9 bases outside the gene matches. The CDR3 spells CASSVAGTAFQPQHF. The DNA of the CDR3 is TGTGCCAGCAGTGTAGCCGGGACAGCTTTTCAGCCCCAGCATTTT.

In DNA, the CDR3 is TGTGCCACCAGTGATGAGAGGAGACCCTACAATGAGCAGTTCTTC. Translation: CATSDERRPYNEQFF. This sequence joins TRBV24-1 and TRBJ2-1, with D unclear. The ends were cut back, 3 bases at V and 2 bases at J, with 10 bases in the middle. Germline lookup yields CDR1 KGHDR and CDR2 SFDVKD. The CDR3 spans 15 residues.

A note on this clone: At one boundary the junction diverges from the germline segment, which might be a read error. V gene TRBV15 combines with J gene TRBJ1-1; TRBD1 is a possible D gene (6 bases). The CDR3 is 15 amino acids. Germline V lookup: CDR1 LNHNV, CDR2 YYDKDF (reference sequence). CDR3 region: CATSREQGMNTEAFF. The CDR3 bases are TGTGCCACTAGCAGAGAGCAGGGGATGAACACTGAAGCTTTCTTT. The full variable domain, its missing parts supplied by reference TRBV15 and TRBJ1-1, is DAMVIQNPRYQVTQFGKPVTLSCSQTLNHNVMYWYQQKSSQAPKLLFHYYDKDFNNEADTPDNFQSRRPNTSFCFLDIRSPGLGDTAMYLCATSREQGMNTEAFFGQGTRLTVV.

The rearrangement links TRBV6-5 to TRBJ2-7; 12 bases line up with TRBD2. CDR1 is MNHEY and CDR2 is SVGAGI in the germline V gene. The CDR3 extends over 15 amino acids. V was pared by 5 bases and J by 3 bases, with 5 bases of the junction left unmatched. Written as DNA, the CDR3 is TGTGCCAGCAGTACCAGGACTAGCGGGGACTACGAGCAGTACTTC. Translating it yields CASSTRTSGDYEQYF.

The chain uses TRBV7-9 and TRBJ2-5; the match to TRBD1 covers 8 bases. V dropped 4 bases and J dropped 5; count of bases not matched to a gene: 12. The CDR3 runs 16 residues. CDR1 is SEHNR and CDR2 is FQNEAQ in the germline V gene (reference sequence). CDR3 loop: CASSSDHTGGWETQYF. CDR3 coding DNA: TGTGCCAGCAGCTCGGACCATACAGGGGGTTGGGAGACCCAGTACTTC.

The gene calls are TRBV2 and TRBJ2-2; tentatively, D is TRBD1 (6 bases). The CDR3 is 14 amino acids. The V gene lost 8 bases and the J gene lost 4 bases, with 14 bases spanning the gap. Germline CDR1 reads SNHLY; CDR2 reads FYNNEI. The CDR3 is CASRQTGFTGELFF. The CDR3 DNA reads TGTGCCAGCCGACAGACAGGTTTCACCGGGGAGCTGTTTTTT.

The chain joins TRBV4-1 to TRBJ1-4; the D gene is possibly TRBD1 (5 bases). The length of the CDR3 is 16 residues. Germline CDR1 reads MGHRA; CDR2 reads YSYEKL. Trimming left V 1 base short and J 4 bases short, with 13 bases between. The CDR3 here is CASSQGNRNYNEKLFF. The CDR3 nucleotides read TGCGCCAGCAGCCAAGGTAACAGGAACTATAATGAAAAACTGTTTTTT.